This TCR beta chain was profiled in a study of Ad26.COV2.S vaccination and SARS-CoV-2 variants (dated by TCRdb to the early 2020s). Broadly, across the study: Donors in the vaccine arm were drawn from COV1001, a phase I-IIa trial of Ad26.COV2.S in healthy adults that was multicentre, randomized, double-blind and placebo-controlled. Dosing of Ad26.COV2.S was intramuscular, at either 5x10^10 or 1x10^11 viral particles, delivered as one shot or as two shots spaced 56 days apart. Blinding of investigators to trial group allocation was maintained during experiments and outcome assessment. The specificity and breadth of SARS-CoV-2-reactive T cell receptors after Ad26.COV2.S vaccination were assessed by TCRbeta repertoire sequencing. Trial participants were randomized into five groups of five: low-dose or high-dose Ad26.COV2.S given once or twice, or placebo on both occasions. The TCR-sequenced set comprised approximately 32 samples: around 20 Ad26.COV2.S vaccine recipients, 5 placebo recipients and 8 SARS-CoV-2 convalescent individuals.

To note about this clone: Its binding antigen is unknown. No base quality information exists; no much larger clone differs at one position.

The germline ends are 15 bases apart after V is trimmed by 10 bases and J by 2 bases. Measured from the cysteine to the phenylalanine, the CDR3 is 13 residues long. The sequence is cut down to CDR3 DNA, 39 bases in frame from base 1. Reading the germline V gene gives CDR1 MNHEY and CDR2 SVGAGI. The immunoSEQ Assay was used to sequence TCRbeta CDR3 regions. After extraction, genomic DNA underwent amplification by bias-controlled multiplex PCR, followed by high-throughput sequencing. The study's processing was this. To quantify the absolute abundance of every unique TCRbeta CDR3 region, sequences were collapsed and filtered. T cell fraction was estimated by normalizing TCRbeta template counts to usable DNA, which was measured by amplifying reference genes present in all nucleated cells. Repertoire TCRs were annotated as SARS-CoV-2-specific by exact matching of V gene, CDR3 amino acid sequence and J gene to a known reactive TCR set. The reference SARS-CoV-2 TCR set came from MIRA and was filtered for enrichment in COVID-19-positive ImmuneCODE repertoires, removing public or cross-reactive TCRs. Drawing on the MIRA antigens, annotated TCRs were analysed further at the level of specific ORF or position within ORF. Depth was the summed frequency of annotated unique rearrangements, while breadth was defined as annotated unique rearrangements over total unique productive rearrangements. Two-sided Wilcoxon rank-sum tests were used to compare TCR breadth between groups. As stored in TCRdb, this immuneACCESS dataset retains in-frame rearrangements with V and J assigned. A fraction of the clones does not appear; measured against another copy, unresolved V genes explain less than half of the discrepancy, and the remainder lacks a known reason. V and J calls and clone size are given by that table; D and trimming were obtained from the DNA. A total of hundreds of thousands of clones appear in this sample, 90% of them only once. The leading ten clones occupy 12% of the sample.

Overall study outcomes, separate from this receptor: According to the authors, total T cell responses may have been underestimated by the TCR breadth and depth analyses. Higher spike-specific TCR breadth was observed in Ad26.COV2.S recipients than in placebo recipients (P = 0.0014). Comparable non-spike TCR breadth was observed between vaccine and placebo recipients, consistent with only spike being contained in the vaccine. After vaccination, spike-specific CD8+ and CD4+ T cell responses were reported to show substantial breadth. Comparing responses between vaccine doses or regimens was not something the study was powered to do.

Per the publication, the treatment or condition label means: around 19 received Ad26.COV2.S at low or high dose, single or two shots; about 5 received placebo; per-sample allocation not given. For vaccine and placebo recipients, repertoires were sequenced using samples collected on day 63 after the first injection. Cohort 1b enrolled some 25 adults aged 18-55 years at a single site in Boston, USA, between 29 July and 7 August 2020. Ad26.COV2.S consisted of a replication-incompetent adenovirus type 26 vector by which a prefusion-stabilized SARS-CoV-2 spike protein from the original Wuhan strain was expressed.

This receptor was taken from a person between 18 and 65 years old who received the Ad26.COV2.S COVID-19 vaccine or a placebo. The material was peripheral blood, obtained in a trial of Ad26.COV2.S vaccine versus placebo. Recombination connected TRBV6-5 to TRBJ2-7; tentative D gene TRBD2, with 6 bases matching. Here is the DNA: TGTGCCATCTCAACTAGCCCGACCTACGAGCAGTACTTC. The resulting protein is CAISTSPTYEQYF.